The 10 T cell receptor beta chains below all came from one sample that was sequenced in a study of early T cells in non-severe SARS-CoV-2 infection. Each CDR3 protein gets one entry after TCRdb re-called the 5' RACE reads with MiXCR. Of about 68,000 distinct CDR3 sequences listed, roughly a tenth were seen once; the top ten hold 6.4%. Specimen: whole blood. The receptors shown here come from an adult who was a healthcare worker with PCR-confirmed SARS-CoV-2 infection or an uninfected control (not recorded which).

The chain joins TRBV12-3 or TRBV12-4 to TRBJ2-5; perhaps D is TRBD1 or TRBD2 (6 bases each). The CDR3 spans 13 residues. Trimming stripped 6 bases from V and 5 bases from J, with 13 bases between. The CDR3, as DNA: TGTGCCAGCAGCCTGACAGGAGGGGAGACCCAGTACTTC. Translating it yields CASSLTGGETQYF.

The V call is TRBV20-1, the J call TRBJ2-3; 7 bases line up with TRBD2. V gave up 0 bases and J gave up 0 bases; unmatched junction bases: 6. CDR1 and CDR2 from the germline V gene are DFQATT and SNEGSKA (reference sequence). The CDR3 is 16 amino acids. Here the CDR3 reads CSARDRSGVSTDTQYF. CDR3 DNA: TGCAGTGCTAGAGATCGAAGCGGGGTGAGCACAGATACGCAGTATTTT.

The table lists this clonotype with a few counts. The chain combines TRBV12-3 or TRBV12-4 with TRBJ2-2; D is possibly TRBD1 (6 bases). Between the trimmed V and J ends, which lost 1 base and 4 bases, there was a span of 10 bases. This CDR3 spans 15 amino acids. The CDR3 DNA follows: TGTGCCAGCAGTTTAGACGGGACATCCACCGGGGAGCTGTTTTTT. Translating it yields CASSLDGTSTGELFF.

This clonotype came up many times. The rearrangement uses TRBV27 and TRBJ1-1, with unresolved D. CDR1 is MNHEY, CDR2 SMNVEV, per germline (reference sequence). This CDR3 has 17 amino acids. The V and J ends lost 1 base and 0 bases respectively, with 15 bases between them. The DNA of the CDR3 is TGTGCCAGCAGTTTATACGCCTTAAAACGAATGAACACTGAAGCTTTCTTT. Residues: CASSLYALKRMNTEAFF.

This clonotype was recorded a few times. The V gene is TRBV7-9, the J gene TRBJ2-7; D not resolved. This CDR3 spans 15 amino acids. V was clipped by 1 base and J by 0 bases, with 10 bases between them. Germline V gene lookup returns CDR1 SEHNR and CDR2 FQNEAQ (reference sequence). CDR3 amino acids: CASSLGPSSSYEQYF. The CDR3 region has the DNA TGTGCCAGCAGCTTAGGCCCCAGCAGCTCCTACGAGCAGTACTTC. The full variable domain, its missing parts supplied by reference TRBV7-9 and TRBJ2-7, is DTGVSQNPRHKITKRGQNVTFRCDPISEHNRLYWYRQTLGQGPEFLTYFQNEAQLEKSRLLSDRFSAERPKGSFSTLEIQRTEQGDSAMYLCASSLGPSSSYEQYFGPGTRLTVT.

This clonotype was counted many times. This rearrangement joins TRBV25-1 to TRBJ2-1; no firm D call. Trimming left V 5 bases short and J 1 base short, with 12 bases between. The CDR3 is made up of 15 amino acids. Germline V lookup: CDR1 MGHDK, CDR2 SYGVNS. This chain's CDR3 is CASSPRRISYNEQFF. The CDR3 coding sequence is TGTGCCAGCAGTCCGCGCAGGATATCCTACAATGAGCAGTTCTTC.

To note about this clonotype: This could be a read error, since a much larger clone is one nucleotide away. This CDR3 reads CSARDHRLADNEQFF. The CDR3 DNA reads TGCAGTGCTAGAGATCACAGACTAGCCGACAATGAGCAGTTCTTC. The genes are TRBV20-1 and TRBJ2-1; 7 positions match TRBD2. CDR1 and CDR2 (germline): DFQATT, SNEGSKA (reference sequence). The CDR3 contains 15 residues. V was clipped by 0 bases and J by 5 bases; unmatched bases: 7.

This chain links TRBV28 with TRBJ2-7; no reliable D call. Looked up from germline, CDR1 is MDHEN and CDR2 is SYDVKM. The CDR3 sequence is 12 residues long. V shed 5 bases and J shed 4 bases, with 9 bases lying between them. Written as DNA, the CDR3 is TGTGCCAGCAGTCCCGACGGGTACGAGCAGTACTTC. Translating it yields CASSPDGYEQYF.

There are many counts of this clonotype. The chain couples TRBV19 to TRBJ2-7; 10 nucleotides agree with TRBD1. The CDR3 is made up of 15 amino acids. CDR1 and CDR2 from the germline V gene are LNHDA and SQIVND (reference sequence). V shed 10 bases, J shed 6 bases, and the junction held 15 bases outside the gene matches. CDR3 amino acids: CATHFRDRGTGEQYF. CDR3 DNA sequence: TGTGCCACCCACTTTCGGGACAGGGGAACAGGCGAGCAGTACTTC.

Only a few counts were recorded for this clonotype. The V and J genes are TRBV4-1 and TRBJ2-6; D is ambiguous. The germline V gene has CDR1 MGHRA and CDR2 YSYEKL. The CDR3 is 16 amino acids. The V end lost 1 base, the J end lost 0 bases, and 7 bases lay between the germline ends. The CDR3 sequence: CASSQGRASGANVLTF. CDR3 in DNA: TGCGCCAGCAGCCAAGGTAGGGCCTCTGGGGCCAACGTCCTGACTTTC.